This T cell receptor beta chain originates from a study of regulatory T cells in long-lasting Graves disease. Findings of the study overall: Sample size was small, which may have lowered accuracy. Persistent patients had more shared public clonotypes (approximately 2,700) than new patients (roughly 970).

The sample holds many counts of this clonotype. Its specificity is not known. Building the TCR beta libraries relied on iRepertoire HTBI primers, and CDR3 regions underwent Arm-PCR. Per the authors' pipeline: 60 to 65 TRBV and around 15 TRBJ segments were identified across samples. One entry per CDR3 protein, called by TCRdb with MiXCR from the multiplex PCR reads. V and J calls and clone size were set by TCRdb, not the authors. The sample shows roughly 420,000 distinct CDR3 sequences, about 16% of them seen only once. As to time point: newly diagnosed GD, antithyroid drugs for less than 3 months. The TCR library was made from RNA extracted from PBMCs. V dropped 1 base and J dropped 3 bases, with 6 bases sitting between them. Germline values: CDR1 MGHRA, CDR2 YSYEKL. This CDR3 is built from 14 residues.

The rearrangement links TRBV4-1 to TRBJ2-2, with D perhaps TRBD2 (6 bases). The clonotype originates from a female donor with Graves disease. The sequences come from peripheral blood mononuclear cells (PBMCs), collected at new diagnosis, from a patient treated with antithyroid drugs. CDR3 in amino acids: CASSQGRDTGELFF. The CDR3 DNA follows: TGCGCCAGCAGCCAAGGGAGGGACACCGGGGAGCTGTTTTTT.